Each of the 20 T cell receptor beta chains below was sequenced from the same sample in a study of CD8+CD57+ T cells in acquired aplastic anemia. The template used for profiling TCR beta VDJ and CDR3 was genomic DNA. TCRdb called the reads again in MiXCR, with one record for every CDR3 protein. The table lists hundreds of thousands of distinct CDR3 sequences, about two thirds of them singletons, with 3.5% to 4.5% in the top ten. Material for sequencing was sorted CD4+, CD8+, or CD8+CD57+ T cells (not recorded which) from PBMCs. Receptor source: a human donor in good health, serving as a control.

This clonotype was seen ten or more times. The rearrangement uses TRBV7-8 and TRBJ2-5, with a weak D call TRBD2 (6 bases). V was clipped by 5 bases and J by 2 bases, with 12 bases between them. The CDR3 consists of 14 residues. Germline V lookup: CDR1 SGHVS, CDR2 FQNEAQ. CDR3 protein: CASSQEGTQETQYF. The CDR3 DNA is TGTGCCAGCAGCCAGGAGGGTACTCAAGAGACCCAGTACTTC.

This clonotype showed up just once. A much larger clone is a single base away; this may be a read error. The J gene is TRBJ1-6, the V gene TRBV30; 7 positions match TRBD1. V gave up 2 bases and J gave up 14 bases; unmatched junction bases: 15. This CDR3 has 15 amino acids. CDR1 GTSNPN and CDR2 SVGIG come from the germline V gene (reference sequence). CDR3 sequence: CAWSFDRVGAATLHF. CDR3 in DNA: TGTGCCTGGAGTTTTGACAGGGTCGGCGCCGCGACCCTCCACTTT.

CDR3 residues: CATSNSPSGGLHYEQYF. The CDR3 coding sequence is TGTGCCACCAGCAACAGTCCTAGCGGGGGGCTGCACTACGAGCAGTACTTC. V is TRBV15 and J is TRBJ2-7, with 11 positions matching TRBD2. Germline CDR1 reads LNHNV; CDR2 reads YYDKDF (reference sequence). Trimming removed 4 bases from V and 3 bases from J; junction bases left unmatched: 11. The CDR3 has 17 amino acids.

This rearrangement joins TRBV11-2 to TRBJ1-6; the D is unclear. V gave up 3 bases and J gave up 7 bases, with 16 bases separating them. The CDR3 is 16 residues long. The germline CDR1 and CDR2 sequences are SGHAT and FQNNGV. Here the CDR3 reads CASSFDEKRGNSPLHF. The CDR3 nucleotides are TGTGCCAGCAGCTTCGACGAGAAACGCGGCAATTCACCCCTCCACTTT.

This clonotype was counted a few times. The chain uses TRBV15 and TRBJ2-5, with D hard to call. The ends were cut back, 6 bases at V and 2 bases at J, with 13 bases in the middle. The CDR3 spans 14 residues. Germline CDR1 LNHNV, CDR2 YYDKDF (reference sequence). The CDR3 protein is CATSSRNEQETQYF. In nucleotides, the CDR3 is TGTGCCACCAGTTCCCGTAATGAACAAGAGACCCAGTACTTC.

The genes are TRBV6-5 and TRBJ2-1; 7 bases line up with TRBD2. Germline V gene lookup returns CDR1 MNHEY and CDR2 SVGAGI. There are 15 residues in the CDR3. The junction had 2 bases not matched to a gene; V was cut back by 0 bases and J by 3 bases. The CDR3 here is CASSYSGGDYNEQFF. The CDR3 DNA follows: TGTGCCAGCAGTTACTCTGGGGGGGACTACAATGAGCAGTTCTTC.

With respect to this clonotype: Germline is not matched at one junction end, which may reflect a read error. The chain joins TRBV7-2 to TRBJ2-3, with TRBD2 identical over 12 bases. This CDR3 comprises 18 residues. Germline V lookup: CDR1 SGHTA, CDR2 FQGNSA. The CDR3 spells CASSQLAGGADTQDTQYF. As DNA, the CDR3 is TGCGCCAGCAGCCAACTAGCGGGGGGAGCAGATACGCAGGATACGCAGTATTTT. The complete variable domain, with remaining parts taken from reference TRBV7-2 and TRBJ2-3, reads GAGVSQSPSNKVTEKGKDVELRCDPISGHTALYWYRQSLGQGLEFLIYFQGNSAPDKSGLPSDRFSAERTGGSVSTLTIQRTQQEDSAVYLCASSQLAGGADTQDTQYFGPGTRLTVL.

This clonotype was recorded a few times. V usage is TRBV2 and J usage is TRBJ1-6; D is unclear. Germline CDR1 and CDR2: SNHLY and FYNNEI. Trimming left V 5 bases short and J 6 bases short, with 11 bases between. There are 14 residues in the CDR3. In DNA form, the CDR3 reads TGTGCCAGCAGTTTTCGAGGGCGTAATTCACCCCTCCACTTT. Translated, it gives CASSFRGRNSPLHF.

The CDR3 loop reads CASSYGQDTEAFF. DNA for the CDR3: TGTGCCAGCAGTTACGGGCAGGACACTGAAGCTTTCTTT. The chain employs TRBV5-5 and TRBJ1-1; D unresolved. Trimming cost V 5 bases and J 3 bases, with 11 bases left between them. CDR1 and CDR2 from the germline V gene are SGHKS and YYEKEE (reference sequence). The CDR3 consists of 13 residues.

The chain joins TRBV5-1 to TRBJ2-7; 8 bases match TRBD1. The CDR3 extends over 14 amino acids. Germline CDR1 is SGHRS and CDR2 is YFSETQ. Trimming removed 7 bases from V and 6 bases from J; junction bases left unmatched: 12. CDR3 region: CASGISGGGSEQYF. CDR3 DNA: TGCGCCAGCGGCATATCAGGGGGCGGCAGCGAGCAGTACTTC.

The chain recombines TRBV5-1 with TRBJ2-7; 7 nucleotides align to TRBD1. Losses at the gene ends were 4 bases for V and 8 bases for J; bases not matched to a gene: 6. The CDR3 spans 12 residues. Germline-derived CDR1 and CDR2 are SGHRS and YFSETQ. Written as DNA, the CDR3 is TGCGCCAGCAGCGCACAGGGGTACAAGCAGTACTTC. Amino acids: CASSAQGYKQYF.

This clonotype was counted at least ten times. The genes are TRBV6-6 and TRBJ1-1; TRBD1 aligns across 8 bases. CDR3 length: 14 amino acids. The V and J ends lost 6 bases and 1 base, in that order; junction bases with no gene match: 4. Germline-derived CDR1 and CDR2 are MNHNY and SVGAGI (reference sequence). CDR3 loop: CASSGGTGNTEAFF. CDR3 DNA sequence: TGTGCCAGCAGCGGTGGGACAGGGAACACTGAAGCTTTCTTT.

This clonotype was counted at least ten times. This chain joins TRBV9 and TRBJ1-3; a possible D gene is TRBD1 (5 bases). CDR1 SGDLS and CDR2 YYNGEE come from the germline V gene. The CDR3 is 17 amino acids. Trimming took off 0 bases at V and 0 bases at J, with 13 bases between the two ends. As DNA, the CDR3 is TGTGCCAGCAGCGTAGGGGGGGGTGGACTCTCTGGAAACACCATATATTTT. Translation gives CASSVGGGGLSGNTIYF.

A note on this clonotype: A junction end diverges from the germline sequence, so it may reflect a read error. The CDR3, as DNA: TGTGCCAGCAGCTCGCCCCCGGACAGGGAAGAGACCCAGTTT. Its protein product is CASSSPPDREETQF. The chain carries TRBV7-2 and TRBJ1-6; TRBD1 agrees at 8 bases. The CDR3 runs 14 residues. From germline, CDR1 is SGHTA and CDR2 FQGNSA.

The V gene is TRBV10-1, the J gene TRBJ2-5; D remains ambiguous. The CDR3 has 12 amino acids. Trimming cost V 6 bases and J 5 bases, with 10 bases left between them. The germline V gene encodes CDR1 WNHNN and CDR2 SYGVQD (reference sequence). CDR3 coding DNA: TGCGCCAGCAGGTATACCCCGGAGACCCAGTACTTC. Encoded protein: CASRYTPETQYF.

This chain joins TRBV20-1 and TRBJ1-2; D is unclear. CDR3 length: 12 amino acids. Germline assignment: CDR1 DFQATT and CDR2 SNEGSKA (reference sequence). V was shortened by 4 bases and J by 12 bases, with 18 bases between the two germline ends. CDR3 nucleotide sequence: TGCAGTGCTACGGGCCAGAGTAACTACAACACCTTC. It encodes CSATGQSNYNTF.

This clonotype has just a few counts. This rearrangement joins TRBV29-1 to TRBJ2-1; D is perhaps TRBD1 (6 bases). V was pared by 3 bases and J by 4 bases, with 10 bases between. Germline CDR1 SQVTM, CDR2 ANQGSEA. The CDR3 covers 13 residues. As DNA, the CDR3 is TGCAGCGTTGAGCAGGGGATATACAATGAGCAGTTCTTC. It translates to CSVEQGIYNEQFF.

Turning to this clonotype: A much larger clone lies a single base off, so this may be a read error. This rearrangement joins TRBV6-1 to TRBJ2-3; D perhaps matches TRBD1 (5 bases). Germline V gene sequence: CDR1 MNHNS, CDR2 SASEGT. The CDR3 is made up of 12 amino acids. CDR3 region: CATSRATGTQYF. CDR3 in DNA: TGTGCCACCTCTAGAGCCACAGGTACGCAGTATTTT.

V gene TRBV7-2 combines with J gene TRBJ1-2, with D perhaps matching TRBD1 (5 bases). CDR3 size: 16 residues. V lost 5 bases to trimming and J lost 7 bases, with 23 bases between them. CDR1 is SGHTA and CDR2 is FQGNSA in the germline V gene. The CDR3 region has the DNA TGTGCCAGCAGCATAGGCATGCTGGGCAGGGCGGCTGGCTACACCTTC. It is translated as CASSIGMLGRAAGYTF.

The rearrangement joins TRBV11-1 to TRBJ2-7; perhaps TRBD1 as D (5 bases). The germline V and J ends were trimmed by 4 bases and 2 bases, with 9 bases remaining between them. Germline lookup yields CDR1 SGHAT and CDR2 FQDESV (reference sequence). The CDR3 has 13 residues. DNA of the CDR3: TGTGCCAGCAGCTGGCAGGGCCCCTACGAGCAGTACTTC. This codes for CASSWQGPYEQYF.